The TCR beta chain described here comes from a study of T cell repertoires in cytomegalovirus infection (dated by TCRdb to between 2018 and 2021). For the study in its entirety: Because public TCR beta signatures pointed to carriage of CMV infection together with the matching HLA type, the HLA type of each donor mattered for the analysis.

Overall study results and their limits: Cumulative frequency of public TCR beta family members discriminated carriers of CMV infection plus the relevant HLA type in this cohort and an independent approximately 350-donor cohort. The ex vivo response was dominated by HLA-C-restricted CMV-specific TCR beta clonotypes, which also provided the single most frequent clonotype in two of eight donors.

Sequencing relied on an Illumina HiSeq 1500. Through fastp at Q25 and MiXCR, TCRdb rebuilt clones from the public reads, retaining in-frame beta chains. Each CDR3 protein gets just one entry, which takes the most common genes and DNA from the rows behind it. The sample profile shows about 310,000 distinct CDR3 sequences; roughly 15% of them were found once. Jointly, the top ten make up around 12% of the sample. V lost 7 bases and J lost 5 bases, and the count of bases not matched to a germline gene is 6. Spanning cysteine to phenylalanine, the CDR3 consists of 12 amino acids. The only DNA kept is the CDR3, 36 bases in frame from the first base. The germline V gene provides CDR1 SQVTM and CDR2 ANQGSEA. A note on this clonotype: Its antigen remains undetermined. The record has no base qualities; no much larger clone is one base away.

Sequences were obtained from PBMCs. This chain is built from TRBV29-1 and TRBJ2-5; 8 bases in the middle match TRBD1. The receptor comes from a human donor in good health (CMV status not recorded). Some clones in this sample may be carry-over from other donors' samples. The CDR3 loop reads CSAGQVEETQYF. The nucleotide sequence reads TGCAGCGCGGGACAGGTCGAGGAGACCCAGTACTTC.